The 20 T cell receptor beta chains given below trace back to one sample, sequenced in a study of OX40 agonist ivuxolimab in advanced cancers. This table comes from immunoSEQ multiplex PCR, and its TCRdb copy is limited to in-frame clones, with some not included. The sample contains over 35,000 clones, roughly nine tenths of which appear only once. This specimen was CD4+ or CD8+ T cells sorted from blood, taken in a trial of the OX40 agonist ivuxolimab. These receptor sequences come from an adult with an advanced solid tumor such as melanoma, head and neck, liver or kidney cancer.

The CDR3 DNA reads as TGTGCCAGCAGCCAGGGACTAGCGGGGGGGAATGAGCAGTTCTTC. Protein sequence: CASSQGLAGGNEQFF. The V and J genes are TRBV7-2 and TRBJ2-1; 16 nucleotides match TRBD2. CDR1 SGHTA and CDR2 FQGNSA come from the germline V gene. V shed 5 bases and J 7 bases; nucleotides not matched to a gene: 2. There are 15 residues in the CDR3.

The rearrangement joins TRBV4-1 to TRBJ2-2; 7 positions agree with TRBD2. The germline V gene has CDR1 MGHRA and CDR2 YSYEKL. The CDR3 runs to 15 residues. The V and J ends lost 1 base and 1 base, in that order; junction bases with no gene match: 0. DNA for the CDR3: TGCGCCAGCAGCCAAGCGGGAGGGAACACCGGGGAGCTGTTTTTT. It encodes CASSQAGGNTGELFF.

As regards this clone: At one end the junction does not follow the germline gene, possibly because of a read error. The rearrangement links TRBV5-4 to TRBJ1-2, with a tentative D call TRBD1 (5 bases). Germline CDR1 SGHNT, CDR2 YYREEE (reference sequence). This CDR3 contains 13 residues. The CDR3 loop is CASSLKGTQVGSF. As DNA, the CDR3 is TGTGCCAGCAGCTTAAAAGGGACCCAGGTGGGGTCCTTC.

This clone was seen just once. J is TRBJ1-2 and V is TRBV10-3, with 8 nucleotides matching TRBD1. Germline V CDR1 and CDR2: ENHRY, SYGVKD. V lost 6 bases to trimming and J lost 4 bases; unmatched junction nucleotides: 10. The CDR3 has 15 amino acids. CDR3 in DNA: TGTGCCATCAGCGATGCCGGACAGGGCCTCTATGGCTACACCTTC. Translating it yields CAISDAGQGLYGYTF.

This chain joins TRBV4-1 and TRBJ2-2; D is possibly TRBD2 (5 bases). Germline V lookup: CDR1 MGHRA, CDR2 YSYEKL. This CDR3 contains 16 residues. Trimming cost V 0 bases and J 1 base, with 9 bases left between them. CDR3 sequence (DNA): TGCGCCAGCAGCCAAGAACTCCGGGGGAACACCGGGGAGCTGTTTTTT. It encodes CASSQELRGNTGELFF.

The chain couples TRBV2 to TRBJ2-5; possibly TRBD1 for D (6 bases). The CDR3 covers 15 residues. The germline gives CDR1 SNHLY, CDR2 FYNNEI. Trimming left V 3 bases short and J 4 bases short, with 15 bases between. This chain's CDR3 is CASSEVGLRGETQYF. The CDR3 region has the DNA TGTGCCAGCAGTGAGGTCGGACTCAGGGGAGAGACCCAGTACTTC.

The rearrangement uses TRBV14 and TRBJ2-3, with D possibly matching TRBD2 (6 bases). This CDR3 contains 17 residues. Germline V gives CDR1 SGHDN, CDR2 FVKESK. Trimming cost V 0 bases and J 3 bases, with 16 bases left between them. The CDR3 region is CASSQEDRLGRTDTQYF. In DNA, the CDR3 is TGTGCCAGCAGCCAAGAGGATCGGCTAGGGAGGACAGATACGCAGTATTTT.

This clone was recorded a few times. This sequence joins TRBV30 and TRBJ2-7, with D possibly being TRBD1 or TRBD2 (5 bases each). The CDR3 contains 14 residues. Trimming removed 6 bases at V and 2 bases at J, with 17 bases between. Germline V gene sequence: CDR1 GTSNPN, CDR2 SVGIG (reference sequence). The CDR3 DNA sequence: TGTGCCTGCCACCGGCCAGGGAGCCCCTACGAGCAGTACTTC. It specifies CACHRPGSPYEQYF.

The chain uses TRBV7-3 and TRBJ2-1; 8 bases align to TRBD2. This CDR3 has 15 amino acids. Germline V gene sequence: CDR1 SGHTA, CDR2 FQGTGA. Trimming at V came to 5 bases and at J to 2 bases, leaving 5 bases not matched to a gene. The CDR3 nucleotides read TGTGCCAGCAGCCCAACTAGCGGCGCCTACAATGAGCAGTTCTTC. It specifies CASSPTSGAYNEQFF.

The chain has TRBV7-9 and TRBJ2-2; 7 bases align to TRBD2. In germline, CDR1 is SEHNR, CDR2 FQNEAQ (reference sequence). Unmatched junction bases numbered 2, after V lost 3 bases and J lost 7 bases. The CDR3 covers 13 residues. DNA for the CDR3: TGTGCCAGCAGCTTCAGGGAGGGCGGGGAGCTGTTTTTT. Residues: CASSFREGGELFF.

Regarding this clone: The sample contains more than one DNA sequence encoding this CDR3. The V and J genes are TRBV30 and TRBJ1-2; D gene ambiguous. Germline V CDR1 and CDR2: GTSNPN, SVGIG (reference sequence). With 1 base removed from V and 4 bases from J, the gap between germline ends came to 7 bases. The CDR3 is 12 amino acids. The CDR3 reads CAWSGGSYGYTF. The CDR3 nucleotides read TGTGCCTGGAGTGGGGGAAGCTATGGCTACACCTTC.

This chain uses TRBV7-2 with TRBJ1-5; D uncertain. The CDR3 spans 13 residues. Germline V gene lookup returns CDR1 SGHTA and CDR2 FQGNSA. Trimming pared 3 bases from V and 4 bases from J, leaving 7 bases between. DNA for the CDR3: TGTGCCAGCAGCTTTACACGAAATCAGCCCCAGCATTTT. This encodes CASSFTRNQPQHF. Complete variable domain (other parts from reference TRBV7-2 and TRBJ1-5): GAGVSQSPSNKVTEKGKDVELRCDPISGHTALYWYRQSLGQGLEFLIYFQGNSAPDKSGLPSDRFSAERTGGSVSTLTIQRTQQEDSAVYLCASSFTRNQPQHFGDGTRLSIL.

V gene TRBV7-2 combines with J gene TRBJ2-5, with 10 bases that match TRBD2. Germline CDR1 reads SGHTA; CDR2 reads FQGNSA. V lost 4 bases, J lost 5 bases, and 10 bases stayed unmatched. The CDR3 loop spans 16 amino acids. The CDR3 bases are TGTGCCAGCAGCTCTAGGACTAGCGGAGGGGGGGAGACCCAGTACTTC. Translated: CASSSRTSGGGETQYF.

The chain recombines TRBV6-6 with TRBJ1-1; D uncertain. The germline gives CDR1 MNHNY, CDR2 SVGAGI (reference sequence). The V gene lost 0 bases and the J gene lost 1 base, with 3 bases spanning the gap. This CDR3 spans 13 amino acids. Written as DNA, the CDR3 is TGTGCCAGCAGTTACTCAGAGAACACTGAAGCTTTCTTT. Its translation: CASSYSENTEAFF.

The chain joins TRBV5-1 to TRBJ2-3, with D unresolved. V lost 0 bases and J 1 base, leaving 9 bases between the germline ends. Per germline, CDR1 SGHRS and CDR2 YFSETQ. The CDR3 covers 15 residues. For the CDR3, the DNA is TGCGCCAGCAGCTTGGGAGGACCGCGCACAGATACGCAGTATTTT. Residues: CASSLGGPRTDTQYF.

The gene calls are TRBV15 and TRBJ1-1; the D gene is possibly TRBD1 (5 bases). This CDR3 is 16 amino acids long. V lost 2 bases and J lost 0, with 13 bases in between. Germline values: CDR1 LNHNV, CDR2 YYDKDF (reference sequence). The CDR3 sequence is CATSRRVGPMNTEAFF. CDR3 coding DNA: TGTGCCACCAGCAGAAGAGTGGGACCCATGAACACTGAAGCTTTCTTT.

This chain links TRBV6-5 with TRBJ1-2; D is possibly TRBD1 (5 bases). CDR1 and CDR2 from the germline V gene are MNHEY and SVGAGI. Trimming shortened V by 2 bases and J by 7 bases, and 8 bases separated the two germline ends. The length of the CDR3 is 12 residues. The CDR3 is CASSYGGGGYTF. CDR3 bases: TGTGCCAGCAGTTACGGGGGAGGTGGCTACACCTTC.

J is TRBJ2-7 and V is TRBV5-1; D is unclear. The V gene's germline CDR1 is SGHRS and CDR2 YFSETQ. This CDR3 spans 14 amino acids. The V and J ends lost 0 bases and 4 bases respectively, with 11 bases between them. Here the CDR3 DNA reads TGCGCCAGCAGCTTGGACCCGCAATCGTACGAGCAGTACTTC. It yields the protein CASSLDPQSYEQYF.

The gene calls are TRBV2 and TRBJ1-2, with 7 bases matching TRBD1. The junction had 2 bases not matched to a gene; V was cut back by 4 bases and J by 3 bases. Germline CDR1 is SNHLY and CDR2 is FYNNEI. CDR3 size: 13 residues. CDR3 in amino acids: CASSAGQYYGYTF. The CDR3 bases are TGTGCCAGCAGTGCGGGACAGTACTATGGCTACACCTTC.

The CDR3 loop is CASSESPGTTWSEQYF. The CDR3 DNA sequence: TGCGCCAGCAGTGAGAGCCCCGGGACAACTTGGTCCGAGCAGTACTTC. The chain carries TRBV10-1 and TRBJ2-7; weak D call: TRBD1 (6 bases). Germline loops: CDR1 WNHNN, CDR2 SYGVQD (reference sequence). This CDR3 comprises 16 residues. V was cut by 2 bases and J by 6 bases, with 20 bases left in between.